The rows below give T cell receptor beta chains drawn from one sample of a study of STAT5B mutations in CD4+ large granular lymphocyte leukemia. Data came from immunoSEQ multiplex PCR; TCRdb stores just in-frame clones and leaves some out. The sample carries around 32,000 clones, 78% recorded once. Sequencing was done on a sample of CD4+ T cells from blood buffy coats. Every receptor here comes from a human donor in good health. CDR3s include the opening cysteine and the closing phenylalanine or tryptophan. D genes are given only for firm matches. Size is omitted from some rows. Given values are once, few, many or a class for expanded clones.

CDR3 length	V gene	clone size	D gene	J gene	CDR3 protein	CDR3 DNA
16	TRBV28	once	TRBD2	TRBJ2-3	CASSFDRLAGLDTQYF	TGTGCCAGCAGTTTCGATCGACTAGCGGGGTTAGATACGCAGTATTTT
15	TRBV7-9	-	-	TRBJ1-2	CASSSKSEAAGGYTF	TGTGCCAGCAGCTCGAAGTCGGAGGCCGCAGGTGGCTACACCTTC
16	TRBV28	-	-	TRBJ1-5	CASSPLAGLRNQPQHF	TGTGCCAGCAGCCCCTTGGCAGGCTTGCGAAATCAGCCCCAGCATTTT
15	TRBV7-9	-	-	TRBJ1-6	CASSPRSPYNSPLHF	TGTGCCAGCAGCCCCCGCAGTCCCTATAATTCACCCCTCCACTTT
21	TRBV28	-	TRBD2	TRBJ2-1	CASSLRLAGASDPRAYNEQFF	TGTGCCAGCAGTTTAAGACTAGCGGGGGCCTCGGACCCCCGGGCTTACAATGAGCAGTTCTTC
15	TRBV7-2	few	TRBD2	TRBJ2-7	CASSFRSSGGYEQYF	TGTGCCAGCAGTTTCCGGTCTAGCGGGGGCTACGAGCAGTACTTC
15	TRBV18	-	-	TRBJ1-1	CASSPERTANTEAFF	TGTGCCAGCTCACCAGAGAGGACCGCGAACACTGAAGCTTTCTTT
17	TRBV7-2	-	TRBD2	TRBJ2-1	CASSLSPPAGGRNEQFF	TGTGCCAGCAGCTTAAGCCCTCCAGCGGGAGGAAGGAATGAGCAGTTCTTC
10	TRBV28	few	-	TRBJ1-4	CATQNEKLFF	TGTGCCACCCAAAATGAAAAACTGTTTTTT
14	TRBV5-1	-	TRBD2	TRBJ2-5	CASSFEGRAETQYF	TGCGCCAGCAGCTTTGAAGGGAGGGCGGAGACCCAGTACTTC
16	TRBV7-8	-	TRBD1	TRBJ2-7	CASSRTDPGQGPEQYF	TGTGCCAGCAGCCGTACAGACCCGGGACAGGGCCCCGAGCAGTACTTC
16	TRBV19	-	-	TRBJ2-7	CASSSGAEPFSYEQYF	TGTGCCAGTAGTTCGGGGGCCGAGCCTTTCTCCTACGAGCAGTACTTC